Listed below are T cell receptor beta chains from one sample, sequenced in a study of shared clonotypes between healthy human individuals. Measured with immunoSEQ multiplex PCR; TCRdb has only the in-frame clones, and not every one. The sample has 2 million to 2.5 million clones, approximately 94% seen once. The sequencing input was naive CD8+ T cells sorted from blood. The receptors were sampled from a man aged 18 to 30 in good health. The conserved cysteine and the conserved F or W are not part of the CDR3 here.

v_call cdr3_aa
TRBV27 ASSLSLAGIVGEQF
TRBV2 ASFQMGGTGELF
TRBV4-2 ASSQLGDTDTQY
TRBV5-5 ASSRPAGRETQY
TRBV7-9 ASSKSGTSGYEQY
TRBV29-1 SVEELAGAPGELF
TRBV12-5 ASGLVRGDLRETQY
TRBV11-3 ASHGGLAGESRYEQY
TRBV25-1 ASSELGSLENTIY
TRBV4-3 ASSPGQPNTGELF
TRBV7-2 ASTPWEYSYEQY
TRBV5-8 ASTSSQPQH
TRBV5-4 ASRSGLNTEAF
TRBV7-8 ASSKLRGYQETQY
TRBV12-5 ASGSDRYNEQF
TRBV11-2 ASSLTRGVQETQY
TRBV29-1 SVAGTEGADTDTQY
TRBV29-1 SVLTGLSYEQY
TRBV2 ASLPVEGGARETQY
TRBV30 AWSAGVNEQF
TRBV13 ASSLSGALNYGYT
TRBV10-2 ASTGGKDEQF
TRBV27 ASGPQGVVAKNIQY
TRBV27 ASSLSVRGYEQY
TRBV7-9 ASSPRLDSDSYNEQF
TRBV7-9 ASSPRDRGGTEAF
TRBV27 ASSFLGQGAEETQY
TRBV19 ASSPEGYGYT
TRBV6-5 ASRDSLTDTQY
TRBV5-6 ASSYGTGGAYNEQF
TRBV7-6 ASSLEGLAGETQY
TRBV14 ASSVTGTGGTEAF
TRBV4-1 ASSPLGDTEAF
TRBV5-1 ASSQDRGPTAYEQY
TRBV19 ASSIEGKGTYGYT
TRBV9 ASSVDGGSGNTIY
TRBV5-6 ASSLEQDSYEQY
TRBV28 ASSFRGHQNIQY
TRBV11-2 ASSLIGGSADTQY
TRBV6-5 ASSYAGVSTGELF
TRBV13 ASTRRLQGIYEQY